A selection of T cell receptor beta chains follows, all from one sample in a study of beta chain features in type 1 diabetes. Only in-frame clones appear in the TCRdb table, and some are missing; sequencing was by immunoSEQ multiplex PCR. The data contain nearly 700,000 clones, around 15% of them singletons. Material for sequencing was naive CD4+ T cells from blood. All receptors derive from a man between 18 and 35 years old with type 1 diabetes. Both conserved end residues are part of each CDR3. A D gene is named only where the DNA matches it firmly. A clone size is listed for some rows: how often the clone was seen (once, few, many), or a class if it is expanded.

>TRBV10-3|-|TRBJ1-1|-
CAISFENTEAFF
TGTGCCATCAGTTTTGAGAACACTGAAGCTTTCTTT
>TRBV4-1|TRBD2|TRBJ2-1|-
CASSQDRAAGVNEQFF
TGCGCCAGCAGCCAAGATCGGGCAGCGGGGGTCAATGAGCAGTTCTTC
>TRBV18|TRBD2|TRBJ2-5|-
CASSPPSTRGGETQYF
TGTGCCAGCTCACCACCGAGTACCCGGGGAGGGGAGACCCAGTACTTC
>TRBV14|-|TRBJ2-1|-
CASSHRAGTYNEQFF
TGTGCCAGCAGCCATAGGGCGGGGACCTACAATGAGCAGTTCTTC
>TRBV9|TRBD1|TRBJ2-2|-
CASSTMTGTPGELFF
TGTGCCAGCAGCACAATGACAGGGACCCCCGGGGAGCTGTTTTTT
>TRBV4-1|-|TRBJ1-1|few
CASSPPLDTEAFF
TGCGCCAGCAGCCCGCCCTTGGACACTGAAGCTTTCTTT
>TRBV4-2|-|TRBJ2-2|-
CASSQVGKRSGELFF
TGTGCCAGCAGCCAAGTCGGTAAGAGGAGCGGGGAGCTGTTTTTT
>TRBV28|TRBD1|TRBJ1-2|-
CASSPEDREYSYTF
TGTGCCAGCAGTCCCGAGGACAGGGAGTACAGCTACACCTTC
>TRBV30|-|TRBJ2-7|few
CAWSGSYEQYF
TGTGCCTGGAGCGGGTCCTACGAGCAGTACTTC
>TRBV6-5|-|TRBJ2-3|-
CASSYGPSSTDTQYF
TGTGCCAGCAGTTACGGACCGAGTAGCACAGATACGCAGTATTTT
>TRBV29-1|-|TRBJ1-2|-
CSASSGTLNYGYTF
TGCAGCGCTTCCTCCGGGACACTCAACTATGGCTACACCTTC
>TRBV28|TRBD2|TRBJ2-1|-
CASSLGGLAGTNEQFF
TGTGCCAGCAGTTTAGGGGGACTAGCGGGGACCAATGAGCAGTTCTTC
>TRBV29-1|-|TRBJ1-1|few
CSVEVGSRLYTEAFF
TGCAGCGTTGAGGTCGGGTCGCGGCTCTACACTGAAGCTTTCTTT
>TRBV29-1|-|TRBJ1-1|few
CSVAGGRAAFF
TGCAGCGTTGCCGGCGGAAGAGCAGCTTTCTTT
>TRBV15|TRBD1|TRBJ1-1|-
CATSRGQGMDEAFF
TGTGCCACCAGCAGAGGACAGGGCATGGATGAAGCTTTCTTT
>TRBV19|-|TRBJ1-2|few
CASSMRFYGYTF
TGTGCCAGTAGTATGAGGTTCTATGGCTACACCTTC
>TRBV6-5|TRBD2|TRBJ2-3|-
CASSSRGSGVDTQYF
TGTGCCAGCAGTTCCCGAGGTAGCGGGGTCGATACGCAGTATTTT
>TRBV5-6|-|TRBJ2-5|few
CASSLEVNQGYQETQYF
TGTGCCAGCAGCTTGGAGGTCAACCAGGGGTACCAAGAGACCCAGTACTTC
>TRBV9|TRBD2|TRBJ2-1|few
CASSWTSVSSYNEQFF
TGTGCCAGCAGCTGGACTAGCGTTAGCTCCTACAATGAGCAGTTCTTC
>TRBV7-2|-|TRBJ1-3|-
CASSSTGLSGNTIYF
TGTGCCAGCAGCTCGACAGGACTCTCTGGAAACACCATATATTTT
>TRBV7-9|-|TRBJ1-1|few
CASSLGVGATQAFF
TGTGCCAGCAGCTTAGGAGTGGGGGCCACTCAAGCTTTCTTT
>TRBV4-1|-|TRBJ2-2|few
CASSQAGHSNTGELFF
TGCGCCAGCAGCCAAGCGGGACACTCGAACACCGGGGAGCTGTTTTTT
>TRBV30|TRBD1|TRBJ1-1|once
CAWRNSGGGTEAFF
TGTGCCTGGAGGAATTCAGGGGGCGGAACTGAAGCTTTCTTT
>TRBV28|TRBD1|TRBJ2-7|-
CATLDRADEQYF
TGTGCCACCCTGGACAGGGCTGACGAGCAGTACTTC
>TRBV27|TRBD1|TRBJ1-2|-
CASSLEGAQGYTF
TGTGCCAGCAGTTTAGAGGGGGCGCAGGGCTACACCTTC
>TRBV29-1|-|TRBJ1-1|few
CSVEDPLDTSGGTEAFF
TGCAGCGTTGAAGATCCCCTCGACACTTCGGGAGGCACTGAAGCTTTCTTT
>TRBV7-9|-|TRBJ2-3|few
CASSSNTDTQYF
TGTGCCAGCAGCTCCAACACAGATACGCAGTATTTT
>TRBV15|-|TRBJ2-7|few
CATSRDMGGYDEQYF
TGTGCCACCAGCAGAGATATGGGGGGCTACGACGAGCAGTACTTC
>TRBV7-8|-|TRBJ1-4|few
CASCQAGEGEKLFF
TGTGCCAGCTGCCAGGCAGGGGAGGGAGAAAAACTGTTTTTT
>TRBV7-9|TRBD2|TRBJ2-5|few
CASSASWTSGTQETQYF
TGTGCCAGCAGCGCCTCCTGGACTAGCGGGACACAAGAGACCCAGTACTTC
>TRBV9|-|TRBJ2-6|-
CASSVGVAGRFSGANVLTF
TGTGCCAGCAGCGTAGGTGTGGCCGGACGATTCTCTGGGGCCAACGTCCTGACTTTC
>TRBV29-1|TRBD2|TRBJ2-1|few
CSARLAGAFNEQFF
TGCAGCGCCCGACTAGCGGGGGCCTTCAATGAGCAGTTCTTC
>TRBV7-9|-|TRBJ1-1|few
CASSFTTSNTEAFF
TGTGCCAGCAGCTTTACCACCTCGAACACTGAAGCTTTCTTT
>TRBV4-1|-|TRBJ1-2|-
CASSQGMGPTNYGYTF
TGCGCCAGCAGCCAAGGAATGGGGCCGACTAACTATGGCTACACCTTC
>TRBV30|TRBD1|TRBJ2-7|-
CAWSALGTGAREQYF
TGTGCCTGGAGTGCCCTCGGGACAGGGGCACGGGAGCAGTACTTC
>TRBV10-3|-|TRBJ2-1|few
CAITRNNEQFF
TGTGCCATCACGCGGAACAATGAGCAGTTCTTC
>TRBV28|-|TRBJ2-7|few
CASQGSHEQYF
TGTGCCAGCCAGGGTTCCCACGAGCAGTACTTC
>TRBV5-1|-|TRBJ2-1|few
CASSLGQEIYNEQFF
TGCGCCAGCAGCTTGGGACAGGAGATCTACAATGAGCAGTTCTTC
>TRBV11-2|-|TRBJ1-2|few
CASSSGTENYGYTF
TGTGCCAGCAGCTCCGGGACGGAGAACTATGGCTACACCTTC
>TRBV10-1|TRBD2|TRBJ2-3|few
CASRPSGGSDTQYF
TGCGCCAGCAGACCTAGCGGGGGATCGGATACGCAGTATTTT
>TRBV2|TRBD2|TRBJ2-1|-
CASSEELASYNEQFF
TGTGCCAGCAGTGAGGAACTAGCGTCCTACAATGAGCAGTTCTTC
>TRBV25-1|TRBD1|TRBJ1-4|-
CASTEEGAYEKLFF
TGTGCCAGCACAGAGGAGGGGGCGTATGAAAAACTGTTTTTT
>TRBV10-2|TRBD2|TRBJ2-3|-
CATGTSGDFSDTQYF
TGCGCCACCGGGACTAGCGGGGATTTCTCAGATACGCAGTATTTT
>TRBV14|TRBD1|TRBJ2-7|few
CASRDRVSYEQYF
TGTGCCAGCCGGGACAGGGTTAGCTACGAGCAGTACTTC
>TRBV4-1|-|TRBJ1-3|-
CASSQGPGTSGNTIYF
TGCGCCAGCAGCCAAGGGCCCGGGACATCTGGAAACACCATATATTTT
>TRBV5-6|TRBD2|TRBJ2-5|few
CASSFAREGETQYF
TGTGCCAGCAGCTTTGCCAGGGAGGGAGAGACCCAGTACTTC
>TRBV9|-|TRBJ1-2|few
CASSVDTSAFNRGGYTF
TGTGCCAGCAGCGTAGATACTTCCGCGTTTAACCGGGGTGGCTACACCTTC
>TRBV15|-|TRBJ1-3|few
CALLMVVCGNTIYF
TGTGCCCTACTAATGGTAGTGTGTGGAAACACCATATATTTT
>TRBV5-1|-|TRBJ2-7|-
CASSLDTYEQYF
TGCGCCAGCAGCTTGGACACCTACGAGCAGTACTTC
>TRBV5-4|TRBD1|TRBJ1-2|-
CASSFTGTANYGYTF
TGTGCCAGCAGCTTTACCGGGACAGCTAACTATGGCTACACCTTC
>TRBV10-3|TRBD1|TRBJ1-1|-
CAIKRDRQTEAFF
TGTGCCATCAAGCGGGACAGGCAAACTGAAGCTTTCTTT